One sample yielded the 4 T cell receptor beta chains listed below, sequenced in a study of Ad26.COV2.S vaccination and SARS-CoV-2 variants. Clones were read by immunoSEQ multiplex PCR, and TCRdb kept only the in-frame ones, dropping some. Seen here are hundreds of thousands of clones, around 89% observed once, and the top ten hold 5%. Treatment noted: roughly 18 received Ad26.COV2.S at low or high dose, single or two shots; 5 received placebo; per-sample allocation not given. On day 63 after the first injection, vaccine and placebo recipients gave samples. The material sequenced was peripheral blood, taken in a trial of Ad26.COV2.S vaccine versus placebo. Receptors originate from a person aged 18 to 59 who received the Ad26.COV2.S COVID-19 vaccine or a placebo.

The rearrangement joins TRBV15 to TRBJ2-7; TRBD1 might be the D (5 bases). CDR1 and CDR2 from the germline V gene are LNHNV and YYDKDF (reference sequence). With 2 bases removed from V and 2 bases from J, the gap between germline ends came to 10 bases. The CDR3 totals 14 residues. CDR3 in amino acids: CATSRTGGTYEQYF. CDR3 bases: TGTGCCACCAGCAGAACAGGTGGTACCTACGAGCAGTACTTC.

V gene TRBV29-1 combines with J gene TRBJ2-1, with D unclear. There are 12 residues in the CDR3. In germline, CDR1 is SQVTM, CDR2 ANQGSEA. Trimming left V 4 bases short and J 0 bases short, with 4 bases between. CDR3 loop: CSVGTSYNEQFF. In nucleotides, the CDR3 is TGCAGCGTTGGGACCTCCTACAATGAGCAGTTCTTC.

This clone was recorded once. The chain uses TRBV5-5 and TRBJ1-6; no definite D call. The length of the CDR3 is 14 residues. Per germline, CDR1 SGHKS and CDR2 YYEKEE (reference sequence). V lost 0 bases and J lost 10, with 11 bases in between. CDR3 DNA: TGTGCCAGCAGCTTGGCCCCCATAGGGTCACCCCTCCACTTT. Amino acid sequence: CASSLAPIGSPLHF.

The chain employs TRBV9 and TRBJ2-7; D call uncertain. V was cut by 0 bases and J by 6 bases, with 13 bases left in between. The CDR3 is made up of 14 amino acids. Germline V gives CDR1 SGDLS, CDR2 YYNGEE. In DNA form, the CDR3 reads TGTGCCAGCAGCGTAGACACAGCTTACGGCGAGCAGTACTTC. Translation: CASSVDTAYGEQYF.